Below are 21 T cell receptor beta chains sequenced from a single sample in a study of identical twins. Via MiXCR, TCRdb re-called the 5' RACE reads, giving one row per CDR3 protein. The profile shows 1.5 million to 2 million distinct CDR3 sequences, around a third of them singletons. Sequencing was carried out using cord blood. These receptors all come from a newborn girl in good health.

About this clonotype itself: Relative to the germline gene, one junction end is altered; a read error may explain this. The V call is TRBV20-1, the J call TRBJ2-7, with a tentative D call TRBD2 (5 bases). This CDR3 has 12 amino acids. Germline lookup yields CDR1 DFQATT and CDR2 SNEGSKA (reference sequence). CDR3 protein: CSAERYSYEQHF. CDR3 nucleotide sequence: TGCAGTGCCGAGCGGTACTCCTACGAGCAGCACTTC.

This clonotype was counted only a few times. The V gene is TRBV7-9, the J gene TRBJ2-3, with 12 bases identical to TRBD2. After removal of 3 bases from V and 7 bases from J, the junction contained 11 bases not matched to a gene. The CDR3 is made up of 17 amino acids. Germline assignment: CDR1 SEHNR and CDR2 FQNEAQ (reference sequence). The CDR3 sequence is CASSLGSLAGGLNTQYF. CDR3 coding DNA: TGTGCCAGCAGCTTGGGCTCACTAGCGGGGGGTCTTAATACGCAGTATTTT. Together with reference TRBV7-9 and TRBJ2-3, the CDR3 gives the full variable domain: DTGVSQNPRHKITKRGQNVTFRCDPISEHNRLYWYRQTLGQGPEFLTYFQNEAQLEKSRLLSDRFSAERPKGSFSTLEIQRTEQGDSAMYLCASSLGSLAGGLNTQYFGPGTRLTVL.

CDR3 bases: TGTGCCAGCAGCTTAGGTACTCGGGGGGGGACCCACAATGAGCAGTTCTTC. Protein: CASSLGTRGGTHNEQFF. The chain has TRBV13 and TRBJ2-1; 8 nucleotides line up with TRBD2. There are 17 residues in the CDR3. V dropped 0 bases and J dropped 5; count of bases not matched to a gene: 9. The germline V gene encodes CDR1 PRHDT and CDR2 FYEKMQ (reference sequence). Together with reference TRBV13 and TRBJ2-1, the CDR3 gives the full variable domain: AAGVIQSPRHLIKEKRETATLKCYPIPRHDTVYWYQQGPGQDPQFLISFYEKMQSDKGSIPDRFSAQQFSDYHSELNMSSLELGDSALYFCASSLGTRGGTHNEQFFGPGTRLTVL.

This clonotype was seen a handful of times. In DNA form, the CDR3 reads TGTGCCAGCAGTTACTCGTTTCTAGCGGGAATGAATGAGCAGTTCTTC. This sequence encodes CASSYSFLAGMNEQFF. The chain links TRBV6-5 to TRBJ2-1; TRBD2 matches 9 bases. Germline V lookup: CDR1 MNHEY, CDR2 SVGAGI. This CDR3 spans 16 amino acids. The V gene end was trimmed by 0 bases and the J gene end by 7 bases; junction bases not matched to a gene: 7.

This rearrangement joins TRBV7-2 to TRBJ1-2; possible D gene TRBD1, 5 bases. The CDR3 contains 14 residues. V was shortened by 1 base and J by 4 bases, with 10 bases between the two germline ends. Germline assignment: CDR1 SGHTA and CDR2 FQGNSA. The CDR3: CASSLDGAFYGYTF. The DNA of the CDR3 is TGTGCCAGCAGCTTAGATGGGGCCTTCTATGGCTACACCTTC.

This clonotype was seen more than once but under ten times. The rearrangement uses TRBV20-1 and TRBJ1-2; 10 bases match TRBD1. The CDR3 contains 15 residues. Germline V CDR1 and CDR2: DFQATT, SNEGSKA (reference sequence). Trimming at V came to 0 bases and at J to 4 bases, leaving 5 bases not matched to a gene. The CDR3 DNA sequence: TGCAGTGCTAGAGAAACGGGACAGGGGCTCTATGGCTACACCTTC. Translation gives CSARETGQGLYGYTF.

The chain combines TRBV11-1 with TRBJ2-3; D remains unclear. Germline assignment: CDR1 SGHAT and CDR2 FQDESV (reference sequence). The length of the CDR3 is 13 residues. The V gene lost 1 base and the J gene lost 9 bases, with 11 bases spanning the gap. The chain's CDR3 is CASSLDGDGTQYF. The CDR3 bases are TGTGCCAGCAGCTTAGATGGGGATGGGACGCAGTATTTT.

The CDR3 reads CASSSSGRGFLVGQETQYF. Written as DNA, the CDR3 is TGTGCCAGCAGTTCTAGTGGCAGGGGCTTTTTAGTTGGGCAAGAGACCCAGTACTTC. The rearrangement uses TRBV6-6 and TRBJ2-5; D perhaps matches TRBD1 (6 bases). Germline lookup yields CDR1 MNHNY and CDR2 SVGAGI (reference sequence). CDR3 length equals 19 residues. V was cut by 4 bases and J by 2 bases, with 26 bases left in between.

This clonotype appeared many times. This chain links TRBV6-2 or TRBV6-3 with TRBJ2-7; 12 nucleotides agree with TRBD1. The length of the CDR3 is 18 residues. The V segment lost 5 bases and the J segment 2 bases; nucleotides outside the gene matches: 13. The germline V gene encodes CDR1 MNHEY and CDR2 SVGEGT. CDR3 protein: CASSTWDRGRVLPYEQYF. The DNA for the CDR3 is TGTGCCAGCAGTACGTGGGACAGGGGGCGCGTATTACCCTACGAGCAGTACTTC.

This chain connects TRBV20-1 to TRBJ1-2, with TRBD1 identical over 8 bases. The length of the CDR3 is 13 residues. In germline, CDR1 is DFQATT, CDR2 SNEGSKA (reference sequence). Unmatched junction bases numbered 4, after V lost 0 bases and J lost 7 bases. CDR3 in DNA: TGCAGTGCTAGAGATCGGGGGACAGGTGGCTACACCTTC. Translated, it gives CSARDRGTGGYTF.

This clonotype was counted once. The genes are TRBV7-9 and TRBJ2-5, with a tentative D call TRBD1 (8 bases). CDR3 length: 13 residues. CDR1 SEHNR and CDR2 FQNEAQ come from the germline V gene (reference sequence). V dropped 8 bases and J dropped 11 bases, with 21 bases sitting between them. CDR3 sequence reads: CASGPGGQDEQYF. The CDR3 DNA reads TGTGCCAGCGGCCCGGGGGGACAGGATGAGCAGTACTTC.

This clonotype showed up just a few times. In nucleotides, the CDR3 is TGTGCCAGCAGACTACTTGGGGGACTGGGGCTCAATCAGCCCCAGCATTTT. It encodes CASRLLGGLGLNQPQHF. The chain couples TRBV6-2 or TRBV6-3 to TRBJ1-5; D possibly corresponds to TRBD1 (5 bases). CDR1 is MNHEY, CDR2 SVGEGT, per germline. The CDR3 extends over 17 amino acids. Trimming removed 6 bases from V and 3 bases from J, with 21 bases in between.

The gene calls are TRBV12-3 or TRBV12-4 and TRBJ2-7; maybe TRBD1 (5 bases). This CDR3 comprises 13 residues. V lost 3 bases and J lost 10, with 16 bases in between. The CDR3 here is CASSFRGQEAQYF. The DNA for the CDR3 is TGTGCCAGCAGTTTCCGCGGACAAGAGGCCCAGTACTTC.

The J gene is TRBJ2-3, the V gene TRBV6-2 or TRBV6-3, with a tentative D call TRBD1 (6 bases). The CDR3 consists of 15 residues. From germline, CDR1 is MNHEY and CDR2 SVGEGT. Trimming took 6 bases from V and 4 from J, leaving 17 bases between them. CDR3 in DNA: TGTGCCAGCAGATCCCAGGGGAGCGGCGCAGATACGCAGTATTTT. Its translation is CASRSQGSGADTQYF.

The chain joins TRBV15 to TRBJ2-7; D perhaps matches TRBD1 (6 bases). Trimming removed 1 base from V and 5 bases from J, with 15 bases in between. The CDR3 spans 15 residues. Germline CDR1 and CDR2: LNHNV and YYDKDF (reference sequence). The CDR3 sequence is CATSRGLQGFDEQYF. The CDR3 region has the DNA TGTGCCACCAGCAGAGGACTACAGGGTTTCGACGAGCAGTACTTC. Using reference TRBV15 and TRBJ2-7 for the parts outside the CDR3, the full variable domain is DAMVIQNPRYQVTQFGKPVTLSCSQTLNHNVMYWYQQKSSQAPKLLFHYYDKDFNNEADTPDNFQSRRPNTSFCFLDIRSPGLGDTAMYLCATSRGLQGFDEQYFGPGTRLTVT.

Only a few counts were recorded for this clonotype. The V gene is TRBV20-1, the J gene TRBJ2-7, with TRBD2 identical over 7 bases. Germline V gene sequence: CDR1 DFQATT, CDR2 SNEGSKA (reference sequence). V shed 3 bases and J 6 bases; nucleotides not matched to a gene: 11. This CDR3 is built from 14 residues. In DNA form, the CDR3 reads TGCAGTGCTAGGCCCCCGCGGGAGTCTAGCGAGCAGTACTTC. Translated, it gives CSARPPRESSEQYF.

Only a few counts were recorded for this clonotype. The gene calls are TRBV20-1 and TRBJ1-6; D is ambiguous. The germline V gene encodes CDR1 DFQATT and CDR2 SNEGSKA (reference sequence). Trimming left V 4 bases short and J 4 bases short, with 8 bases between. There are 13 residues in the CDR3. CDR3 DNA sequence: TGCAGTGCTAAAGGAGGGTATAATTCACCCCTCCACTTT. Its protein is CSAKGGYNSPLHF.

CDR3 DNA sequence: TGTGCCAGCAGTATAATGAACATTCAGTACTTC. Translation gives CASSIMNIQYF. The chain employs TRBV6-2 or TRBV6-3 and TRBJ2-4; D not certain. This CDR3 has 11 amino acids. V was pared by 5 bases and J by 7 bases, with 6 bases between. CDR1 and CDR2 from the germline V gene are MNHEY and SVGEGT.

A few counts support this clonotype. The genes are TRBV19 and TRBJ2-5; 12 bases map to TRBD2. CDR1 is LNHDA and CDR2 is SQIVND in the germline V gene (reference sequence). Losses at the gene ends were 3 bases for V and 3 bases for J; bases not matched to a gene: 5. This CDR3 region has 16 residues. CDR3 nucleotides: TGTGCCAGTAGTATCCTGCTAGCGGGGGGGAAAGAGACCCAGTACTTC. This encodes CASSILLAGGKETQYF.

The chain uses TRBV2 and TRBJ2-7, with 7 bases matching TRBD2. Near its end, the DNA agrees better with TRBJ2-4, so the J call may be wrong. This CDR3 is built from 14 residues. Looked up from germline, CDR1 is SNHLY and CDR2 is FYNNEI. In DNA, the CDR3 is TGTGCCAGCGGTGGCTGGGGGGGGAAAAACATTCAGTACTTC. It yields the protein CASGGWGGKNIQYF.

This clonotype occurred a few times. The J gene is TRBJ2-1, the V gene TRBV12-3 or TRBV12-4; 7 nucleotides align to TRBD2. V lost 3 bases and J lost 5; bases outside the gene matches: 4. This CDR3 is 14 amino acids long. This CDR3 reads CASSFFGGNNEQFF. The CDR3 DNA follows: TGTGCCAGCAGTTTTTTCGGGGGGAACAATGAGCAGTTCTTC.